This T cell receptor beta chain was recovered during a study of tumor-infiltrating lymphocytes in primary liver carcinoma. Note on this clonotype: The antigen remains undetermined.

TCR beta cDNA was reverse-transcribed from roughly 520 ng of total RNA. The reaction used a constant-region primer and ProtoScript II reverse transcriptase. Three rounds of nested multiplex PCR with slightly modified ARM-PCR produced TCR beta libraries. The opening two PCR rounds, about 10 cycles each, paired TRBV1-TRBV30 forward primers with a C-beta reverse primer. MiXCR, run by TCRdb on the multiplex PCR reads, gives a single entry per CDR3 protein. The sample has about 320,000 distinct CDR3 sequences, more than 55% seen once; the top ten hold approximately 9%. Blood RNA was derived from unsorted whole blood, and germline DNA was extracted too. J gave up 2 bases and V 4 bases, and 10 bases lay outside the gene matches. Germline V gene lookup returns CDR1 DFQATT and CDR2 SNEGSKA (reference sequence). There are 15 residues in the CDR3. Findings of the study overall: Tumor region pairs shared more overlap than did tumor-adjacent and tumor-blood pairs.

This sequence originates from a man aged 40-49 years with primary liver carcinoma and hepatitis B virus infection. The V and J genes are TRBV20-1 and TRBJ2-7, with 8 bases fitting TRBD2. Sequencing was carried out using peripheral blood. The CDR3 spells CSATALAGLPYEQYF. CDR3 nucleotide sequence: TGCAGTGCTACAGCTCTAGCGGGCCTACCCTACGAGCAGTACTTC.